A single sample is the source of the 6 T cell receptor beta chains below, sequenced in a study of vaccination and CD4 T cells after COVID-19. Their target antigens are unknown. As to treatment: roughly 11-day PBMC culture with coronavirus spike peptide pools or control peptides (ViraFEST assay). The Oncomine TCR Beta short-read assay generated sequence data from the DNA of cultured CD4+ T cells. TCRdb fed the PCR reads into MiXCR, producing one record per CDR3 protein. The repertoire consists of some 12,000 distinct CDR3 sequences, with 35% to 45% occurring once and the leading ten covering 23%. Sequenced input: cultured CD4+ T cells from blood. The receptors derive from a human donor with COVID-19.

This clonotype was picked up a small number of times. The chain joins TRBV7-8 to TRBJ1-2; the D gene is possibly TRBD1 (5 bases). This CDR3 comprises 15 residues. V lost 6 bases to trimming and J lost 0 bases, with 14 bases between them. Looked up from germline, CDR1 is SGHVS and CDR2 is FQNEAQ. As DNA, the CDR3 is TGTGCCAGCAGTGTTCGGGACGGAGCTAACTATGGCTACACCTTC. It yields the protein CASSVRDGANYGYTF.

The gene calls are TRBV7-9 and TRBJ2-3; 7 nucleotides match TRBD2. V dropped 2 bases and J dropped 5; count of bases not matched to a gene: 4. Germline V gene lookup returns CDR1 SEHNR and CDR2 FQNEAQ (reference sequence). The length of the CDR3 is 14 residues. The CDR3 DNA follows: TGTGCCAGCAGCTTAAACGGGGGGAAAGATACGCAGTATTTT. Its protein is CASSLNGGKDTQYF.

The chain uses TRBV6-1 and TRBJ2-3, with D unresolved. The CDR3 covers 14 residues. The germline CDR1 and CDR2 sequences are MNHNS and SASEGT. V dropped 5 bases and J dropped 0 bases, with 9 bases sitting between them. The CDR3 reads CASSRSSSTDTQYF. The DNA for the CDR3 is TGTGCCAGCAGTCGATCGTCCAGCACAGATACGCAGTATTTT.

The chain employs TRBV20-1 and TRBJ2-2, with 8 bases aligning to TRBD2. After removal of 3 bases from V and 0 bases from J, the junction contained 9 bases not matched to a gene. Germline CDR1 DFQATT, CDR2 SNEGSKA (reference sequence). The CDR3 sequence is 17 residues long. CDR3 amino acids: CSASGLAGGTNTGELFF. CDR3 sequence (DNA): TGCAGTGCTAGTGGATTGGCGGGGGGCACGAACACCGGGGAGCTGTTTTTT.

This clonotype was seen a few times. The V call is TRBV20-1, the J call TRBJ1-1; no reliable D call. With 3 bases removed from V and 6 bases from J, the gap between germline ends came to 17 bases. From germline, CDR1 is DFQATT and CDR2 SNEGSKA (reference sequence). The CDR3 spans 14 residues. CDR3 coding DNA: TGCAGTGCTAGGGAGGGCTCCCAGCGTTCTGAAGCTTTCTTT. The encoded protein is CSAREGSQRSEAFF.

This clonotype turned up a few times. The genes are TRBV25-1 and TRBJ1-3; D is uncertain. Trimming cost V 1 base and J 0 bases, with 16 bases left between them. The CDR3 sequence is 18 residues long. CDR1 MGHDK and CDR2 SYGVNS come from the germline V gene. The CDR3 sequence is CASSEWGGRTFSGNTIYF. The CDR3 coding sequence is TGTGCCAGCAGTGAATGGGGAGGAAGGACCTTCTCTGGAAACACCATATATTTT.